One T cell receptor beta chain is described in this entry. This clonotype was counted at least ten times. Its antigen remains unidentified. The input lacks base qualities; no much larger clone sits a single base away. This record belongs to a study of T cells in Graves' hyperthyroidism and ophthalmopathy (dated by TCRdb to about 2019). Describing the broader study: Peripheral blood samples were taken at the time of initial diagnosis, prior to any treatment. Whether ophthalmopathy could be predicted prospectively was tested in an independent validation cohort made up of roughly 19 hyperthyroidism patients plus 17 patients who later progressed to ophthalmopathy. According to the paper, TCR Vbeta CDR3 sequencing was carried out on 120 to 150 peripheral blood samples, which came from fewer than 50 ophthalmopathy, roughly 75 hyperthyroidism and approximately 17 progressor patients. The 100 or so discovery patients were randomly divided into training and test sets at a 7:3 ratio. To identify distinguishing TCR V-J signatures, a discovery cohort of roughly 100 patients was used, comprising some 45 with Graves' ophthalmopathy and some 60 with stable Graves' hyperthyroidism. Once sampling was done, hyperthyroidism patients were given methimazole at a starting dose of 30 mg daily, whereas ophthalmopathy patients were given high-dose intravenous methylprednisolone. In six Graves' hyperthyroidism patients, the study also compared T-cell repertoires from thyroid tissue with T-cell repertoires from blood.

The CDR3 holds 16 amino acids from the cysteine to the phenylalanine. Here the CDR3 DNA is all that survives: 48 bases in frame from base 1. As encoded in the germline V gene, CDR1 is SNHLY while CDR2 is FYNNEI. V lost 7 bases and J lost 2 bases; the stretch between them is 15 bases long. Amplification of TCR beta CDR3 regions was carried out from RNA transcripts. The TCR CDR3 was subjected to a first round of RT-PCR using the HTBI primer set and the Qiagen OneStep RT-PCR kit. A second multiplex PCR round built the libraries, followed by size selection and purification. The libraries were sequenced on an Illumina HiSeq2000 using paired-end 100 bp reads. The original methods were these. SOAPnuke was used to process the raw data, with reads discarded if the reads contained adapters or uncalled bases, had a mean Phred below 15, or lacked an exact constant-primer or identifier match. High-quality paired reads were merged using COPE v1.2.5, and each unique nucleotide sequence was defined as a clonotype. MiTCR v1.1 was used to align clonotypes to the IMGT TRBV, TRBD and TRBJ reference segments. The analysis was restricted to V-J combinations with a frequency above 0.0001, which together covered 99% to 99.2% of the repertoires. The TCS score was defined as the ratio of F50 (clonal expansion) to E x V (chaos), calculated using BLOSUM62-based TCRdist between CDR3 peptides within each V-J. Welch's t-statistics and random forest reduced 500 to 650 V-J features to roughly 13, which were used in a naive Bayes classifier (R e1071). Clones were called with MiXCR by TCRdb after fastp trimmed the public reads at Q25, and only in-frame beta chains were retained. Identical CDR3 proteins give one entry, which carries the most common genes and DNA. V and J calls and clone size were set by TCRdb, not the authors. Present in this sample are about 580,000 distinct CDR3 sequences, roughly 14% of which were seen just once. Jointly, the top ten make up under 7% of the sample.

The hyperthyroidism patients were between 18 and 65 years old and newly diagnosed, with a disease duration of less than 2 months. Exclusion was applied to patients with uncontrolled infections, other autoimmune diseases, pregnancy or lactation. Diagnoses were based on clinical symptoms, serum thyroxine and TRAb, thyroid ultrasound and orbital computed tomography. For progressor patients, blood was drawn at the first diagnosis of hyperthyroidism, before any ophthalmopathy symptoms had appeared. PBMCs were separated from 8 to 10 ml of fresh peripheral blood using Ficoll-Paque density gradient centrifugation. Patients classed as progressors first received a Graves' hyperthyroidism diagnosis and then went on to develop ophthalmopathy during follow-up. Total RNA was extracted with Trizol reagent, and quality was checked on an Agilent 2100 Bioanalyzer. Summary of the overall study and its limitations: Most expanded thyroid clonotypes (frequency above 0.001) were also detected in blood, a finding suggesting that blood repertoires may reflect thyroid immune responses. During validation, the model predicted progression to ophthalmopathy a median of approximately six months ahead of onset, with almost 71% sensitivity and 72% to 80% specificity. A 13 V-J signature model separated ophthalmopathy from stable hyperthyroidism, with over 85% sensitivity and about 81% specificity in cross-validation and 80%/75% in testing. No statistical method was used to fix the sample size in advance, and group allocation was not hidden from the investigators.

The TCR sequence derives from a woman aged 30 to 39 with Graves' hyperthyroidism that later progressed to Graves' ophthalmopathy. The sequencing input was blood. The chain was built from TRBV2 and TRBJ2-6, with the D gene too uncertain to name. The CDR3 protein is CASNQNGPPGANVLTF. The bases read TGTGCCAGCAATCAAAACGGGCCCCCTGGGGCCAACGTCCTGACTTTC.